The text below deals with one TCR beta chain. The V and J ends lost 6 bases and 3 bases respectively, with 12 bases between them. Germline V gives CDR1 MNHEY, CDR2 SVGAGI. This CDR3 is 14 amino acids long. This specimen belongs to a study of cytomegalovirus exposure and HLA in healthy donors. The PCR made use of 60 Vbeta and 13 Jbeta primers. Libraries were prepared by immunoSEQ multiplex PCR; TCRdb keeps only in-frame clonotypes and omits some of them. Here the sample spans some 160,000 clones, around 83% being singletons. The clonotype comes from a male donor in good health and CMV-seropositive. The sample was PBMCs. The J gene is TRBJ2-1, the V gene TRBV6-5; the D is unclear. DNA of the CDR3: TGTGCCAGCAGAGGAGCTGTCGTCTACAATGAGCAGTTCTTC. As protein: CASRGAVVYNEQFF.